This T cell receptor beta chain emerged from a study of T-cell reconstitution after alpha-beta-depleted transplantation in children (TCRdb year 2016). In terms of the full investigation: T-cell immune reconstitution after TCRalphabeta/CD19-depleted allogeneic hematopoietic cell transplantation in children was quantitatively tracked in the study by means of TCR repertoire profiling. What the study reported, not specific to this receptor: Over the following months the frequencies of hyperexpanded clones went down, and after one year T-cell counts and TCRbeta diversity were mostly credited to newly produced T cells. The high TCRbeta diversity at day 60 in some patients was ascribed to recipient T cells and intrathymic progenitors that had survived conditioning. Apparently early alphabetaT-cell count recovery about two months after transplant reportedly relied on only several hundred rapidly expanded clones derived from non-depleted graft cells.

Library preparation employed PCR. Reads for this sample came from an Illumina HiSeq 2500. Molecular barcoding was employed in the preparation of TCR libraries, with unique molecular identifiers being used to normalize TCRbeta repertoire quantification. The public reads were reanalyzed by TCRdb: fastp trimming at Q25, MiXCR alignment, in-frame beta chains only. Rows with one shared CDR3 protein collapse into an entry with the most common genes and DNA. Counted in this sample were hundreds of thousands of distinct CDR3 sequences; 10% to 15% of them appeared once. The ten biggest clones cover roughly 2.3% of the sample. The sample's treatment or condition, from its label and the paper: allogeneic hematopoietic cell transplantation with graft depleted of TCRalphabeta T cells and CD19 B cells. The transplant recipients were children given TCRalphabeta/CD19-depleted allogeneic hematopoietic cell grafts.

Worth noting for this clonotype: Its antigen remains unidentified. Base qualities are not provided; no much larger clone lies one nucleotide away.

CDR1 and CDR2 were assigned from the germline V gene as SGHRS and YFSETQ. The CDR3 measures 15 amino acids from cysteine to phenylalanine. Of all the DNA, just the CDR3 is kept, 45 bases in frame from base 1. Trimming leaves V shorter by 0 bases and J shorter by 2 bases, with the junction holding 2 bases beyond the gene matches. The V gene is TRBV5-1 and the J gene is TRBJ2-1, with 7 middle bases fitting TRBD1. Sequences were derived from PBMCs, mostly from graft donor cells, sampled 360 days after TCRalphabeta/CD19-depleted stem cell transplant. This sequence originates from a male patient aged 10 to 17 who had a stem cell transplant for acute myeloid leukemia, so the T cells may come from the graft donor. The CDR3: CASSLGGTAYNEQFF. The DNA reads TGCGCCAGCAGCTTGGGTGGGACAGCCTACAATGAGCAGTTCTTC.